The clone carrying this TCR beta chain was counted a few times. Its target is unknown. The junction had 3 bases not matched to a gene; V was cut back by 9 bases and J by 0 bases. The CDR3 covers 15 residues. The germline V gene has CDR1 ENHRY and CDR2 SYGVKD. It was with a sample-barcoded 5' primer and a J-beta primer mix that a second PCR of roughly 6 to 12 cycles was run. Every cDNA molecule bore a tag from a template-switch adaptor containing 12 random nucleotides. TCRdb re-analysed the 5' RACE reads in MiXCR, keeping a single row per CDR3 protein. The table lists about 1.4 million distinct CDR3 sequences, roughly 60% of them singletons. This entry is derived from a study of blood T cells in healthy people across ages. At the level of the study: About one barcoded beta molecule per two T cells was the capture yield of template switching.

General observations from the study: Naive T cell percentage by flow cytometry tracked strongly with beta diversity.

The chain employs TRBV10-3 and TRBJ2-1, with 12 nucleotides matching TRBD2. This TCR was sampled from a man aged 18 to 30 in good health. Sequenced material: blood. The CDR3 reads CAITSGRTSYNEQFF. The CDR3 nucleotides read TGTGCCATTACTAGCGGGAGGACCTCCTACAATGAGCAGTTCTTC.